These 26 T cell receptor beta chains originate from one sample sequenced in a study of shared clonotypes between healthy human individuals. The repertoire was sequenced with immunoSEQ multiplex PCR; TCRdb's copy has only in-frame clones and lacks some. Seen here are about 2.4 million clones, more than 80% observed once, and the top ten hold roughly 0.13%. The sequencing input was naive CD4+ T cells sorted from blood. The subset is: CD45RA+ positively selected. The receptors originated from a man aged 18 to 30 in good health.

With respect to this clone: Other DNA sequences in the sample encode the same CDR3. This rearrangement joins TRBV18 to TRBJ1-3; D possibly corresponds to TRBD1 (6 bases). In germline, CDR1 is KGHSH, CDR2 LQKENI. The CDR3 spans 14 residues. Between the trimmed V and J ends, which lost 6 bases and 3 bases, there was a span of 12 bases. The DNA of the CDR3 is TGTGCCAGCTCTTCCGGGACAAGTGGAAACACCATATATTTT. This translates into CASSSGTSGNTIYF.

The CDR3 region is CSAQQGPEQYF. In DNA, the CDR3 is TGCAGTGCGCAACAGGGTCCCGAGCAGTACTTC. V and J are TRBV20-1 and TRBJ2-7; D possibly corresponds to TRBD1 (6 bases). CDR1 is DFQATT, CDR2 SNEGSKA, per germline (reference sequence). This CDR3 has 11 residues. V lost 6 bases and J 6 bases, leaving 12 bases between the germline ends.

The chain links TRBV10-3 to TRBJ1-2; weak D call: TRBD1 (5 bases). Germline CDR1 ENHRY, CDR2 SYGVKD. The CDR3 sequence is 13 residues long. Trimming took off 3 bases at V and 5 bases at J, with 10 bases between the two ends. DNA of the CDR3: TGTGCCATCAGTGACAGGGAAGAATATGGCTACACCTTC. Translating gives CAISDREEYGYTF.

The J gene is TRBJ2-1, the V gene TRBV4-3; TRBD2 matches at 8 bases. Looked up from germline, CDR1 is LGHNA and CDR2 is YSLEER. The junction had 10 bases not matched to a gene; V was cut back by 1 base and J by 8 bases. This CDR3 comprises 16 residues. This chain's CDR3 is CASSQAGLGFRHEQFF. CDR3 in DNA: TGCGCCAGCAGCCAAGCGGGACTAGGTTTTCGACATGAGCAGTTCTTC.

The chain carries TRBV28 and TRBJ1-2, with no clear D. The CDR3 contains 13 residues. V was shortened by 5 bases and J by 0 bases, with 7 bases between the two germline ends. CDR1 MDHEN and CDR2 SYDVKM come from the germline V gene. The CDR3 sequence: CASSGPANYGYTF. In DNA form, the CDR3 reads TGTGCCAGCAGTGGGCCAGCTAACTATGGCTACACCTTC.

About this clone itself: The same CDR3 is also encoded by other DNA sequences in this sample. The DNA for the CDR3 is TGTGCCAGCAGCCCGAGACAGGGGGCCGGGGAGCTGTTTTTT. This encodes CASSPRQGAGELFF. The chain is built from TRBV9 and TRBJ2-2, with 9 bases identical to TRBD1. Per the germline V gene, CDR1 is SGDLS and CDR2 is YYNGEE. V dropped 4 bases and J dropped 6; count of bases not matched to a gene: 4. The CDR3 is made up of 14 amino acids.

The V and J genes are TRBV7-9 and TRBJ2-7, with TRBD2 matching 10 bases. The V gene's germline CDR1 is SEHNR and CDR2 FQNEAQ (reference sequence). The trim removed 6 bases at V and 1 base at J, leaving 6 bases unmatched. The CDR3 contains 15 residues. The CDR3 DNA reads TGTGCCAGCAGTCCGGGACTAGCGCCGTCCTACGAGCAGTACTTC. This translates into CASSPGLAPSYEQYF.

In its sample, this clone was seen once. The chain links TRBV11-2 to TRBJ1-1; perhaps TRBD1 as D (6 bases). Trimming removed 5 bases at V and 6 bases at J, with 16 bases between. Looked up from germline, CDR1 is SGHAT and CDR2 is FQNNGV. The CDR3 spans 14 residues. The chain's CDR3 is CASSNTPDSAEAFF. The CDR3 region has the DNA TGTGCCAGCAGCAATACCCCGGACAGCGCTGAAGCTTTCTTT.

The V gene is TRBV7-6, the J gene TRBJ2-5; the D gene is possibly TRBD1 (5 bases). V lost 0 bases and J 5 bases, leaving 10 bases between the germline ends. In germline, CDR1 is SGHVS, CDR2 FNYEAQ. This CDR3 has 14 residues. The CDR3 reads CASSLAGRTETQYF. The CDR3, as DNA: TGTGCCAGCAGCTTAGCGGGGCGCACTGAGACCCAGTACTTC.

V usage is TRBV10-3 and J usage is TRBJ2-3; D gene uncertain. Germline V gene data show CDR1 as ENHRY and CDR2 as SYGVKD. The CDR3 sequence is 12 residues long. V was cut by 8 bases and J by 2 bases, with 8 bases left in between. Written as DNA, the CDR3 is TGTGCCATCGGGCAGTTCACAGATACGCAGTATTTT. This codes for CAIGQFTDTQYF.

V usage is TRBV2 and J usage is TRBJ2-5, with D perhaps TRBD1 (5 bases). Matching the DNA end better, TRBJ2-7 makes the J call doubtful. CDR1 SNHLY and CDR2 FYNNEI come from the germline V gene. The CDR3 contains 14 residues. The CDR3 spells CASSGTGPTYEQYF. The CDR3 DNA reads as TGTGCCAGCAGTGGAACAGGCCCTACCTACGAGCAGTACTTC.

The V and J genes are TRBV2 and TRBJ2-7, with 9 bases fitting TRBD2. Germline V lookup: CDR1 SNHLY, CDR2 FYNNEI. V dropped 4 bases and J dropped 3; count of bases not matched to a gene: 7. The CDR3 contains 15 residues. CDR3 sequence reads: CASSGLETSGYEQYF. The CDR3 DNA is TGTGCCAGCAGTGGGTTGGAGACTAGCGGCTACGAGCAGTACTTC.

Remarks on this clone: Its ends do not fully match the called genes, so a read error is possible. Additional DNA sequences in this sample encode the identical CDR3. The V and J genes are TRBV12-5 and TRBJ2-7, with D perhaps matching TRBD1 (6 bases). The CDR3 is 14 amino acids. CDR1 and CDR2 (germline): LGHNT, FRNRAP. Here the CDR3 DNA reads TGTGCTAGTGGTTTCCAACTTCGAGCGGACAGCTTGGACTTC. It is translated as CASGFQLRADSLDF.

The chain carries TRBV30 and TRBJ1-6, with a possible D match to TRBD1 (5 bases). The V gene's germline CDR1 is GTSNPN and CDR2 SVGIG (reference sequence). This CDR3 contains 13 residues. Trimming cost V 7 bases and J 8 bases, with 15 bases left between them. Written as DNA, the CDR3 is TGTGCCTCTACTCTCGGGGGGGATTCACCCCTCCACTTT. Translating it yields CASTLGGDSPLHF.

This clone was counted a single time. This chain connects TRBV6-6 to TRBJ2-5; the D gene is possibly TRBD1 (5 bases). Trimming took off 5 bases at V and 4 bases at J, with 14 bases between the two ends. Germline V gene data show CDR1 as MNHNY and CDR2 as SVGAGI (reference sequence). This CDR3 comprises 14 residues. Here the CDR3 reads CASSPSWGRETQYF. The CDR3 DNA reads TGTGCCAGCAGTCCCTCCTGGGGCCGAGAGACCCAGTACTTC.

The chain employs TRBV2 and TRBJ1-4; 7 positions agree with TRBD1. After removal of 8 bases from V and 7 bases from J, the junction contained 7 bases not matched to a gene. The CDR3 contains 13 residues. CDR1 SNHLY and CDR2 FYNNEI come from the germline V gene. The CDR3 spells CASRQGGGEKLFF. For the CDR3, the DNA is TGTGCCAGCCGACAGGGAGGGGGTGAAAAACTGTTTTTT.

The chain recombines TRBV18 with TRBJ2-3; 8 bases map to TRBD1. J was trimmed by 8 bases and V by 1 base; bases with no gene match: 11. This CDR3 is built from 16 residues. Germline V lookup: CDR1 KGHSH, CDR2 LQKENI. CDR3 loop: CASSPQSGGVFGTQYF. Written as DNA, the CDR3 is TGTGCCAGCTCACCACAATCAGGGGGCGTTTTTGGTACGCAGTATTTT.

V is TRBV18 and J is TRBJ2-1; 9 bases align to TRBD2. The CDR3 is made up of 19 amino acids. From germline, CDR1 is KGHSH and CDR2 LQKENI. V was pared by 6 bases and J by 4 bases, with 19 bases of the junction left unmatched. CDR3 nucleotide sequence: TGTGCCAGCTCTCCTTATGCCCTTACTCTTAGCGGGAGTTACAATGAGCAGTTCTTC. It yields the protein CASSPYALTLSGSYNEQFF.

The chain joins TRBV28 to TRBJ1-2; 7 bases are a match to TRBD1. J was trimmed by 1 base and V by 4 bases; bases with no gene match: 18. The CDR3 is 19 amino acids. Germline values: CDR1 MDHEN, CDR2 SYDVKM. The DNA for the CDR3 is TGTGCCAGCAGTTCCCCAGTACCTCTCCGGGACAGTAGTAACTATGGCTACACCTTC. It codes for CASSSPVPLRDSSNYGYTF.

A word on this clone: This CDR3 is also generated by other DNA sequences in the sample. The chain has TRBV30 and TRBJ2-7; the D is unclear. From germline, CDR1 is GTSNPN and CDR2 SVGIG (reference sequence). V was pared by 0 bases and J by 6 bases, with 6 bases between. This CDR3 is built from 11 residues. CDR3 protein: CAWSVVGEQYF. CDR3 bases: TGTGCCTGGAGTGTAGTGGGCGAGCAGTACTTC.

J is TRBJ1-2 and V is TRBV6-1, with a weak D call TRBD1 (5 bases). Germline CDR1 is MNHNS and CDR2 is SASEGT. The CDR3 loop spans 17 amino acids. V lost 0 bases and J lost 1, with 15 bases in between. CDR3 amino acids: CASSEAPSGTGNYGYTF. Written as DNA, the CDR3 is TGTGCCAGCAGTGAAGCTCCATCCGGGACGGGTAACTATGGCTACACCTTC.

This clone was seen a single time. The chain has TRBV19 and TRBJ2-5; the D call may be TRBD1 or TRBD2 (5 bases each). The length of the CDR3 is 13 residues. Trimming took off 5 bases at V and 6 bases at J, with 13 bases between the two ends. Germline loops: CDR1 LNHDA, CDR2 SQIVND (reference sequence). DNA for the CDR3: TGTGCCAGTAGTGAGGGGATCGGAAAGACCCAGTACTTC. Amino acids: CASSEGIGKTQYF.

The rearrangement joins TRBV28 to TRBJ1-6; perhaps TRBD1 as D (6 bases). The CDR3 sequence is 15 residues long. Trimming shortened V by 3 bases and J by 10 bases, and 16 bases separated the two germline ends. Germline CDR1 is MDHEN and CDR2 is SYDVKM. CDR3 sequence (DNA): TGTGCCAGCAGTTTGGGGGAGGGGGTCCACTCACCCCTCCACTTT. The encoded protein is CASSLGEGVHSPLHF.

This clone was counted a few times. V usage is TRBV7-9 and J usage is TRBJ1-5; a possible D gene is TRBD1 (6 bases). Trimming stripped 2 bases from V and 5 bases from J, with 10 bases between. This CDR3 region has 14 residues. The germline CDR1 and CDR2 sequences are SEHNR and FQNEAQ (reference sequence). The CDR3 nucleotides read TGTGCCAGCAGCTTAACAGGGCCCGATCAGCCCCAGCATTTT. Amino acid sequence: CASSLTGPDQPQHF. Drawing the rest from reference TRBV7-9 and TRBJ1-5, the complete variable domain is DTGVSQNPRHKITKRGQNVTFRCDPISEHNRLYWYRQTLGQGPEFLTYFQNEAQLEKSRLLSDRFSAERPKGSFSTLEIQRTEQGDSAMYLCASSLTGPDQPQHFGDGTRLSIL.

The genes are TRBV28 and TRBJ1-2; 8 bases match TRBD1. CDR1 MDHEN and CDR2 SYDVKM come from the germline V gene. This CDR3 region has 17 residues. The junction had 15 bases not matched to a gene; V was cut back by 1 base and J by 8 bases. Written as DNA, the CDR3 is TGTGCCAGCAGTTTATCTCAGGGGGCAAGTTTAAGTAGGGGCTACACCTTC. It is translated as CASSLSQGASLSRGYTF.

V gene TRBV18 combines with J gene TRBJ1-3; D remains unclear. Trimming shortened V by 4 bases and J by 2 bases, and 12 bases separated the two germline ends. CDR1 is KGHSH and CDR2 is LQKENI in the germline V gene. The CDR3 is made up of 15 amino acids. DNA of the CDR3: TGTGCCAGCTCACTCGAGGCTAATCCTGGAAACACCATATATTTT. The encoded protein is CASSLEANPGNTIYF.